This T cell receptor (beta chain) was sequenced during a study of memory CD4+ T cells and cytomegalovirus serostatus. Single viable CD3+CD4+CD8-CD45RO+ cells were sorted as the memory CD4+ T cells. Germline CDR1 and CDR2: GTSNPN and SVGIG (reference sequence). The germline V and J ends were trimmed by 0 bases and 6 bases, with 18 bases remaining between them. This CDR3 is 15 amino acids long. Assay used: immunoSEQ multiplex PCR; TCRdb lists only in-frame clones, some missing. The repertoire holds about 31,000 clones, with around 74% as singletons. The TCR comes from an adult in good health and CMV-seronegative. Some clones in this sample may be carry-over from other donors' samples. This chain uses TRBV30 with TRBJ2-7; either TRBD1 or TRBD2 may fit D (6 bases each). The sequenced material came from memory CD4+ T cells from blood. The chain's CDR3 is CAWSVLVGGPSEQYF. CDR3 bases: TGTGCCTGGAGTGTACTTGTGGGGGGCCCCTCCGAGCAGTACTTC.